The clone carrying this T cell receptor beta chain was seen more than once but under ten times. Its antigen is undetermined. Any patient presenting with uncontrolled infection, other autoimmune disease, pregnancy or lactation was left out. The data were taken from a study of T cells in Graves' hyperthyroidism and ophthalmopathy. Across the study: Staff took peripheral blood when the initial diagnosis was made, before any treatment began.

RNA transcripts provided the source from which TCR beta CDR3 regions were amplified. A set of HTBI primers served as the primers for a first-round RT-PCR of the TCR CDR3. From the multiplex PCR reads, TCRdb called clonotypes with MiXCR, one entry per CDR3 protein. The sample contains approximately 560,000 distinct CDR3 sequences, approximately 14% of which appear only once. Study results and caveats: Ophthalmopathy onset followed model prediction by a median about six months.

Trimming stripped 2 bases from V and 5 bases from J, with 13 bases between. The CDR3 loop spans 15 amino acids. The germline CDR1 and CDR2 sequences are SEHNR and FQNEAQ (reference sequence). V and J are TRBV7-9 and TRBJ2-1; D unresolved. Material for sequencing was blood. This clonotype originated in a woman aged 25 to 39 with Graves' hyperthyroidism. The CDR3: CASSLIGGSDNEQFF. CDR3 bases: TGTGCCAGCAGCTTAATCGGTGGTAGTGACAATGAGCAGTTCTTC.